These T cell receptor beta chains were read from a single sample in a study of response to subunit inactivated influenza vaccine. Via MiXCR, TCRdb re-called the RT-PCR reads, giving one row per CDR3 protein. The repertoire holds some 540,000 distinct CDR3 sequences, with roughly 25% as singletons. The same sample was also used in a study of T cells expressing NK-cell markers.

This specimen was CD4+ T cells sorted from PBMCs, taken roughly 12 days after vaccination. The origin of the receptors is a man aged 50 or older who received an inactivated influenza vaccine. CDR3s include the opening cysteine and the closing phenylalanine or tryptophan. D genes are given only for firm matches. Clone size, where shown, is once, few, many, or a class for clones that have expanded.

>TRBJ1-1|TRBD1|TRBV7-9|-
TGTGCCAGCAGGTCCGGGACAGGGGTGGTCACTGAAGCTTTCTTT
CASRSGTGVVTEAFF
>TRBJ2-1|-|TRBV4-3|many
TGCGCCAGCAGCATATTTACCGGTACCAATGAGCAGTTCTTC
CASSIFTGTNEQFF
>TRBJ1-6|TRBD1|TRBV19|-
TGTGCCAGTAGTATATCCCGGACAGGAGGTAGTTCACCCCTCCACTTT
CASSISRTGGSSPLHF
>TRBJ2-7|TRBD2|TRBV4-2|few
TGTGCCAGCAGCCAAGATCGGGGGGGAGGTGGGCATTACGAGCAGTACTTC
CASSQDRGGGGHYEQYF
>TRBJ2-3|-|TRBV20-1|few
TGCAGTGCTAGAATGGGGGGCAGGGCAGATACGCAGTATTTT
CSARMGGRADTQYF
>TRBJ1-2|-|TRBV4-1|few
TGCGCCAGCAGCCGAACAGGGCTCCGCAACTATGGCTACACCTTC
CASSRTGLRNYGYTF
>TRBJ2-7|-|TRBV20-1|many
TGCAGTGCTACCATAGCACGGAGCTCCTACGAGCAGTACTTC
CSATIARSSYEQYF
>TRBJ2-5|TRBD1|TRBV15|few
TGTGCCACCAGCAGAGATCCACAGGGGTGGGGAGAGACCCAGTACTTC
CATSRDPQGWGETQYF
>TRBJ2-5|TRBD2|TRBV28|-
TGTGCCAGCAACAGTAGGGCGGGAGGTGAAGAGACCCAGTACTTC
CASNSRAGGEETQYF
>TRBJ2-6|-|TRBV7-2|medium-sized
TGTGCCAGCAGCTTAGCACGGGACGGATTCTCTGGGGCCAACGTCCTGACTTTC
CASSLARDGFSGANVLTF